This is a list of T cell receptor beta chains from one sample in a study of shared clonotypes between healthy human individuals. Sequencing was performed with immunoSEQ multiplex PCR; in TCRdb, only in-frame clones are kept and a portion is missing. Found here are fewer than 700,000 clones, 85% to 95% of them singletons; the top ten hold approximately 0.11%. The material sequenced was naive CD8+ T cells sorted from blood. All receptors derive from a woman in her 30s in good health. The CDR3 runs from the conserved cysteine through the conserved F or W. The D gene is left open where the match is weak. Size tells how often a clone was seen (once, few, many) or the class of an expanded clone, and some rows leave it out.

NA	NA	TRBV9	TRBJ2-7	CASSAGGMDYEQYF	TGTGCCAGCAGCGCTGGGGGGATGGACTACGAGCAGTACTTC
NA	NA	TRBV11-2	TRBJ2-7	CASSPSDGRNEQYF	TGTGCCAGCAGCCCCTCGGACGGGCGAAACGAGCAGTACTTC
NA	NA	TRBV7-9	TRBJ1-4	CASSLTAEGEKLFF	TGTGCCAGCAGTTTGACAGCTGAGGGGGAAAAACTGTTTTTT
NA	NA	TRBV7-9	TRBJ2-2	CAQGTGELFF	TGTGCCCAAGGCACCGGGGAGCTGTTTTTT
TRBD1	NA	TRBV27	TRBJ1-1	CASTPGGGRVAFF	TGTGCCAGCACCCCAGGGGGGGGGCGCGTAGCTTTCTTT
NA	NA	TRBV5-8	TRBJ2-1	CASSLSFNEQFF	TGTGCCAGCAGCTTATCTTTCAATGAGCAGTTCTTC
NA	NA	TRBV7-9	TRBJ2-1	CASSFSSDEQFF	TGTGCCAGCAGCTTTTCCAGTGATGAGCAGTTCTTC
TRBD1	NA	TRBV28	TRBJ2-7	CASTETGGTYEQYF	TGTGCCAGCACCGAGACAGGGGGGACCTACGAGCAGTACTTC
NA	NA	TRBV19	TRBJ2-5	CASEDRQQETQYF	TGTGCCAGTGAGGACAGACAACAAGAGACCCAGTACTTC
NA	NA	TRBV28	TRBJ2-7	CASRMDSPPYEQYF	TGTGCCAGCAGAATGGACAGTCCCCCCTACGAGCAGTACTTC
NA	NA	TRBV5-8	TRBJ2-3	CASSPWGATPSTDTQYF	TGTGCCAGCAGCCCTTGGGGGGCGACGCCTAGCACAGATACGCAGTATTTT
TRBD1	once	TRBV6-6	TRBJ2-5	CASSVHRGQETQYF	TGTGCCAGCAGTGTTCACAGGGGGCAAGAGACCCAGTACTTC
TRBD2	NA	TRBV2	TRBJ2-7	CASRVGGSEQYF	TGTGCCAGCAGGGTGGGAGGGTCCGAGCAGTACTTC
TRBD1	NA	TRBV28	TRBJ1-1	CASSIDRGGTEAFF	TGTGCCAGCAGTATCGACAGGGGCGGCACTGAAGCTTTCTTT
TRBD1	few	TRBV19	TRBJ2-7	CASSIRTGGAEQYF	TGTGCCAGTAGTATTCGGACAGGGGGCGCCGAGCAGTACTTC
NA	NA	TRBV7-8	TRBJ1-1	CASSLALVLINTEAFF	TGTGCCAGCAGCTTAGCGCTGGTTTTGATTAACACTGAAGCTTTCTTT
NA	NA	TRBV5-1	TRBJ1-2	CASSFSQAPSNYGYTF	TGCGCCAGCAGCTTTAGCCAGGCCCCTTCTAACTATGGCTACACCTTC
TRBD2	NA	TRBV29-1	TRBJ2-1	CSVVTSEWYNEQFF	TGCAGCGTTGTAACTAGCGAATGGTACAATGAGCAGTTCTTC
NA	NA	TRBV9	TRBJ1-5	CASSVGGVGGGQPQHF	TGTGCCAGCAGCGTAGGAGGCGTGGGGGGCGGACAGCCCCAGCATTTT
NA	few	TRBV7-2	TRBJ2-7	CASSPSSYEQYF	TGTGCCAGCAGCCCGAGCTCCTACGAGCAGTACTTC
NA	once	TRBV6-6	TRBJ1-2	CASSYSGFSYGYTF	TGTGCCAGCAGTTACTCCGGCTTTAGCTATGGCTACACCTTC
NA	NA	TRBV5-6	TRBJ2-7	CASSLFQAVYEQYF	TGTGCCAGCAGCTTGTTCCAGGCTGTGTACGAGCAGTACTTC
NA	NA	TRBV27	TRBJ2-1	CASSFERGYEQFF	TGTGCCAGCAGTTTTGAGAGGGGGTATGAGCAGTTCTTC
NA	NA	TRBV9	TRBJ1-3	CASSVVRAFSGNTIYF	TGTGCCAGCAGCGTAGTTCGGGCCTTCTCTGGAAACACCATATATTTT
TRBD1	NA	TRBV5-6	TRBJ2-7	CASSRDRGPPLEQYF	TGTGCCAGCAGTCGCGACAGGGGCCCTCCCCTCGAGCAGTACTTC
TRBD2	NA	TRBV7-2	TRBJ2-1	CASSLIAGNYNEQFF	TGTGCCAGCAGCCTAATAGCGGGAAACTACAATGAGCAGTTCTTC
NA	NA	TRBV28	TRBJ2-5	CASSFDPGTRVGQETQYF	TGTGCCAGCAGTTTCGATCCCGGGACACGGGTCGGGCAAGAGACCCAGTACTTC
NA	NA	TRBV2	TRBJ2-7	CASSEGSASYEQYF	TGTGCCAGCAGTGAAGGGTCAGCCTCCTACGAGCAGTACTTC
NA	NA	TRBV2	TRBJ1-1	CASRPRLGGGNTEAFF	TGTGCCAGCAGGCCCCGCCTGGGGGGCGGGAACACTGAAGCTTTCTTT
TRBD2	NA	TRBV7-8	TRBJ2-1	CASSLKAAGVYNEQFF	TGTGCCAGCAGCTTAAAGGCAGCGGGAGTCTACAATGAGCAGTTCTTC
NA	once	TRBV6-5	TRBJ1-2	CASSPGTGGYTF	TGTGCCAGCAGTCCAGGGACTGGAGGCTACACCTTC
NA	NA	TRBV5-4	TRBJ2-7	CASSSTGGQEQYF	TGTGCCAGCAGCTCTACCGGGGGGCAAGAGCAGTACTTC
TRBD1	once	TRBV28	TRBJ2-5	CASSLYRGLGETQYF	TGTGCCAGCAGTCTTTACAGGGGTTTAGGGGAGACCCAGTACTTC
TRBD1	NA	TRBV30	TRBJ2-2	CAWISTGAGELFF	TGTGCCTGGATATCCACAGGGGCCGGGGAGCTGTTTTTT
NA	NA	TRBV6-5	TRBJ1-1	CASSYSKGVNTEAFF	TGTGCCAGCAGTTACTCAAAAGGGGTGAACACTGAAGCTTTCTTT
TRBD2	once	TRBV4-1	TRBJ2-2	CASSQTGTSGTGELFF	TGCGCCAGCAGCCAAACAGGGACTAGTGGCACCGGGGAGCTGTTTTTT
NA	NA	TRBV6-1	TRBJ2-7	CASSEGLADLSYEQYF	TGTGCCAGCAGTGAAGGGTTAGCGGACCTCTCCTACGAGCAGTACTTC
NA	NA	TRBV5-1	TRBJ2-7	CASSLAVMDEQYF	TGCGCCAGCAGCTTGGCGGTAATGGACGAGCAGTACTTC